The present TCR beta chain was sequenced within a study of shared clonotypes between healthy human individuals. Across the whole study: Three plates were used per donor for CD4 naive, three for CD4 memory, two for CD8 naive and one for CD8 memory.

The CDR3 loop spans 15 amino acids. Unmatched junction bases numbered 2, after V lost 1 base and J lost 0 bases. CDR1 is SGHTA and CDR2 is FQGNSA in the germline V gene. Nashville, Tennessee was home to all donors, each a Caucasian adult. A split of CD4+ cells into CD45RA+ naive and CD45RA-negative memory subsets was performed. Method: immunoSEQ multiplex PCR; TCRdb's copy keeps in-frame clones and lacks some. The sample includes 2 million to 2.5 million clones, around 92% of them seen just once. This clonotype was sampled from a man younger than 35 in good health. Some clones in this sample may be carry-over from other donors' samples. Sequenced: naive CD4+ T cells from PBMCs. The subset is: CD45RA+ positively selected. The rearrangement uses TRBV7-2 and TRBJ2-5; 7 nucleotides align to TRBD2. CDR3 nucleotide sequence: TGTGCCAGCAGCTTAGTCGGGAGGCACCAAGAGACCCAGTACTTC. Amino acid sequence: CASSLVGRHQETQYF. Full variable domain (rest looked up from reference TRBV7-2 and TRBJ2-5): GAGVSQSPSNKVTEKGKDVELRCDPISGHTALYWYRQSLGQGLEFLIYFQGNSAPDKSGLPSDRFSAERTGGSVSTLTIQRTQQEDSAVYLCASSLVGRHQETQYFGPGTRLLVL.